Below, 32 T cell receptor beta chains from the same sample are listed, as sequenced in a study of blood T cell repertoires in COVID-19. Measured with immunoSEQ multiplex PCR; TCRdb has only the in-frame clones, and not every one. Of about 94,000 clones listed, 80% are singletons. Sample: peripheral blood. The receptors were sampled from a human donor in a cohort sampled during active COVID-19.

The chain couples TRBV9 to TRBJ2-7; D might be TRBD2 (7 bases). V was trimmed by 1 base and J by 2 bases, leaving 16 bases between them. Germline assignment: CDR1 SGDLS and CDR2 YYNGEE. The CDR3 is 16 amino acids. The CDR3 DNA sequence: TGTGCCAGCAGCGTAAATCATGGCGGGGGCCCCTACGAGCAGTACTTC. It is translated as CASSVNHGGGPYEQYF.

The chain links TRBV6-6 to TRBJ2-3; D call uncertain. V lost 2 bases and J 5 bases, leaving 2 bases between the germline ends. The CDR3 totals 11 residues. Per germline, CDR1 MNHNY and CDR2 SVGAGI (reference sequence). This CDR3 reads CASSYQDTQYF. CDR3 sequence (DNA): TGTGCCAGCAGTTACCAAGATACGCAGTATTTT.

This sequence joins TRBV5-5 and TRBJ2-7; D might be TRBD2 (5 bases). The CDR3 sequence is 13 residues long. Germline CDR1 is SGHKS and CDR2 is YYEKEE (reference sequence). V lost 4 bases and J lost 3, with 11 bases in between. Here the CDR3 reads CASSGRAGYEQYF. The CDR3 DNA reads as TGTGCCAGCAGCGGTCGGGCGGGCTACGAGCAGTACTTC.

The chain recombines TRBV2 with TRBJ1-5; D unclear. The CDR3 totals 12 residues. Germline CDR1 reads SNHLY; CDR2 reads FYNNEI. Trimming took 6 bases from V and 2 from J, leaving 5 bases between them. CDR3 residues: CASSTGNQPQHF. The CDR3, as DNA: TGTGCCAGCAGCACAGGCAATCAGCCCCAGCATTTT.

This clone was counted only a few times. The gene calls are TRBV19 and TRBJ1-2; possibly TRBD1 for D (5 bases). V lost 3 bases and J 3 bases, leaving 11 bases between the germline ends. Looked up from germline, CDR1 is LNHDA and CDR2 is SQIVND (reference sequence). This CDR3 contains 14 residues. CDR3 loop: CASSMRRGDYGYTF. CDR3 nucleotide sequence: TGTGCCAGTAGTATGAGGAGGGGAGACTATGGCTACACCTTC.

J is TRBJ1-1 and V is TRBV30; 7 positions agree with TRBD1. Germline V gene lookup returns CDR1 GTSNPN and CDR2 SVGIG (reference sequence). The length of the CDR3 is 14 residues. The V and J ends lost 3 bases and 1 base, in that order; junction bases with no gene match: 5. In DNA, the CDR3 is TGTGCCTGGAGAACACAGGGGACGAACACTGAAGCTTTCTTT. This codes for CAWRTQGTNTEAFF. Based on the CDR3 plus reference TRBV30 and TRBJ1-1, the full variable domain is SQTIHQWPATLVQPVGSPLSLECTVEGTSNPNLYWYRQAAGRGLQLLFYSVGIGQISSEVPQNLSASRPQDRQFILSSKKLLLSDSGFYLCAWRTQGTNTEAFFGQGTRLTVV.

This clone occurred a few times. The CDR3 protein is CASSVGGNTEAFF. The CDR3 nucleotides are TGTGCCAGCAGTGTTGGCGGGAACACTGAAGCTTTCTTT. The chain employs TRBV2 and TRBJ1-1; D gene uncertain. The CDR3 length is 13 residues. Germline CDR1 and CDR2: SNHLY and FYNNEI. Trimming left V 4 bases short and J 1 base short, with 7 bases between.

The chain couples TRBV28 to TRBJ1-1, with D perhaps TRBD1 (5 bases). The CDR3 length is 12 residues. Germline CDR1 reads MDHEN; CDR2 reads SYDVKM. The ends were cut back, 7 bases at V and 7 bases at J, with 13 bases in the middle. The CDR3 bases are TGTGCCAGCAACTCTGGGGACTTTGAAGCTTTCTTT. Its translation is CASNSGDFEAFF.

A remark on this clone: The sample has other DNA sequences that encode this CDR3 too. V is TRBV11-2 and J is TRBJ2-7, with TRBD1 matching 8 bases. Germline loops: CDR1 SGHAT, CDR2 FQNNGV. The CDR3 runs 14 residues. J lost 5 bases, V lost 3 bases, and 6 bases had no gene match. CDR3 nucleotides: TGTGCCAGCAGCTTGGGAGACAGGGGCCACGAGCAGTACTTC. It codes for CASSLGDRGHEQYF.

The chain links TRBV7-2 to TRBJ1-1; 8 bases fit TRBD1. This CDR3 is 13 amino acids long. CDR1 is SGHTA, CDR2 FQGNSA, per germline. After removal of 6 bases from V and 4 bases from J, the junction contained 4 bases not matched to a gene. In DNA, the CDR3 is TGTGCCAGCAGAGGACAGGGCCCCACTGAAGCTTTCTTT. Amino acid sequence: CASRGQGPTEAFF.

The chain carries TRBV6-1 and TRBJ2-7; no clear D. There are 13 residues in the CDR3. In germline, CDR1 is MNHNS, CDR2 SASEGT. V lost 1 base, J lost 3 bases, and 7 bases lay in between. CDR3 sequence reads: CASSEGAVYEQYF. Here the CDR3 DNA reads TGTGCCAGCAGTGAAGGGGCCGTCTACGAGCAGTACTTC.

This clone has more than one count but fewer than ten. The rearrangement joins TRBV28 to TRBJ1-5; 7 bases match TRBD1. J lost 6 bases, V lost 6 bases, and 8 bases had no gene match. The CDR3 loop spans 14 amino acids. CDR1 is MDHEN and CDR2 is SYDVKM in the germline V gene. Here the CDR3 reads CASRNQGGGQPQHF. CDR3 DNA: TGTGCCAGCAGGAACCAGGGGGGCGGTCAGCCCCAGCATTTT. Full variable domain (remainder filled in from reference TRBV28 and TRBJ1-5): DVKVTQSSRYLVKRTGEKVFLECVQDMDHENMFWYRQDPGLGLRLIYFSYDVKMKEKGDIPEGYSVSREKKERFSLILESASTNQTSMYLCASRNQGGGQPQHFGDGTRLSIL.

This chain joins TRBV7-2 and TRBJ2-1; D gene ambiguous. The germline V and J ends were trimmed by 5 bases and 3 bases, with 11 bases remaining between them. Germline CDR1 is SGHTA and CDR2 is FQGNSA. The CDR3 contains 14 residues. CDR3 residues: CASSLFRVYNEQFF. The DNA of the CDR3 is TGTGCCAGCAGCCTCTTCCGGGTCTACAATGAGCAGTTCTTC.

The chain carries TRBV11-2 and TRBJ2-7; 10 positions match TRBD1. This CDR3 is 14 amino acids long. Per the germline V gene, CDR1 is SGHAT and CDR2 is FQNNGV. The J segment lost 2 bases and the V segment lost 5 bases, leaving 3 bases of the junction unmatched. The CDR3 protein is CASSPGQGAYEQYF. The CDR3 DNA follows: TGTGCCAGCAGCCCCGGACAGGGGGCCTACGAGCAGTACTTC.

The CDR3 DNA is TGTGCCAGCAGCTTGTACGGCTATGGCTACACCTTC. This codes for CASSLYGYGYTF. The chain joins TRBV5-6 to TRBJ1-2; D is undetermined. Germline values: CDR1 SGHDT, CDR2 YYEEEE. V was trimmed by 1 base and J by 4 bases, leaving 5 bases between them. The CDR3 consists of 12 residues.

CDR3 in DNA: TGTGCCAGCTCACCGGGACTAGCGCCCGGCTCCGATACGCAGTATTTT. Amino acids: CASSPGLAPGSDTQYF. The gene calls are TRBV18 and TRBJ2-3; 10 bases fit TRBD2. Trimming took 3 bases from V and 6 from J; bases not matched to a gene: 9. The germline CDR1 and CDR2 sequences are KGHSH and LQKENI. The CDR3 sequence is 16 residues long.

The rearrangement links TRBV10-3 to TRBJ2-7, with 10 bases aligning to TRBD1. From germline, CDR1 is ENHRY and CDR2 SYGVKD. The V gene end was trimmed by 5 bases and the J gene end by 1 base; junction bases not matched to a gene: 8. The CDR3 length is 16 residues. The CDR3 coding sequence is TGTGCCATCAGTACCCCGGGACAGGGGTTTTCCTACGAGCAGTACTTC. Protein sequence: CAISTPGQGFSYEQYF.

This chain links TRBV7-2 with TRBJ2-7; 16 nucleotides match TRBD2. V dropped 2 bases and J dropped 2; count of bases not matched to a gene: 6. The CDR3 loop spans 18 amino acids. Germline V gene data show CDR1 as SGHTA and CDR2 as FQGNSA. For the CDR3, the DNA is TGTGCCAGCAGCTTAAGAGGGACTAGCGGGAGGGCCCCCTACGAGCAGTACTTC. This translates into CASSLRGTSGRAPYEQYF.

The chain is built from TRBV14 and TRBJ2-3; D is ambiguous. Per germline, CDR1 SGHDN and CDR2 FVKESK. V was pared by 1 base and J by 2 bases, with 7 bases between. The CDR3 has 14 amino acids. Here the CDR3 reads CASSQVGPTDTQYF. In DNA, the CDR3 is TGTGCCAGCAGCCAAGTTGGGCCCACAGATACGCAGTATTTT.

The chain recombines TRBV2 with TRBJ1-5, with D unresolved. This CDR3 has 15 residues. Germline CDR1 SNHLY, CDR2 FYNNEI. V was pared by 1 base and J by 7 bases, with 14 bases between. The CDR3 spells CASSEGVLPGQPQHF. The CDR3 DNA reads as TGTGCCAGCAGTGAAGGGGTCCTGCCGGGGCAGCCCCAGCATTTT.

The chain has TRBV29-1 and TRBJ1-2; D uncertain. From germline, CDR1 is SQVTM and CDR2 ANQGSEA. The CDR3 totals 13 residues. V gave up 1 base and J gave up 0 bases, with 6 bases separating them. CDR3 coding DNA: TGCAGCGTTGAAGCGGGAGCTAACTATGGCTACACCTTC. Encoded protein: CSVEAGANYGYTF.

The chain uses TRBV3-1 (or the pseudogene TRBV3-2) and TRBJ1-1; D call uncertain. Germline CDR1 is LGHDT and CDR2 is YNNKEL (reference sequence). Deletions cut 2 bases from V and 5 bases from J, with 15 bases between. This CDR3 has 15 amino acids. The CDR3 is CASSQQEPRWTEAFF. Here the CDR3 DNA reads TGTGCCAGCAGCCAACAAGAACCTAGGTGGACTGAAGCTTTCTTT.

DNA of the CDR3: TGTGCCAGCAGCCCTAAAACAGGGGAAGCCTCCTACGAGCAGTACTTC. Translated: CASSPKTGEASYEQYF. The rearrangement joins TRBV7-9 to TRBJ2-7; 7 bases are shared with TRBD1. The CDR3 is 16 residues long. The germline gives CDR1 SEHNR, CDR2 FQNEAQ (reference sequence). J gave up 0 bases and V 5 bases, and 10 bases lay outside the gene matches.

This chain uses TRBV28 with TRBJ1-5, with TRBD1 identical over 9 bases. Germline values: CDR1 MDHEN, CDR2 SYDVKM. Trimming at V came to 7 bases and at J to 6 bases, leaving 10 bases not matched to a gene. The CDR3 spans 15 residues. CDR3 DNA sequence: TGTGCCAGCACCAGGGACAGGGAGGACGGTCAGCCCCAGCATTTT. Amino acids: CASTRDREDGQPQHF.

This clone has more than one count but fewer than ten. The chain combines TRBV9 with TRBJ1-1, with 9 bases matching TRBD1. The V gene end was trimmed by 4 bases and the J gene end by 1 base; junction bases not matched to a gene: 5. Germline CDR1 SGDLS, CDR2 YYNGEE. The CDR3 is 15 amino acids. CDR3 nucleotide sequence: TGTGCCAGCAGCCCCCGACAGGGGGGGAACACTGAAGCTTTCTTT. Amino acid sequence: CASSPRQGGNTEAFF.

This rearrangement joins TRBV7-9 to TRBJ1-1; TRBD1 matches at 7 bases. V shed 1 base and J 0 bases; nucleotides not matched to a gene: 2. This CDR3 comprises 15 residues. CDR1 SEHNR and CDR2 FQNEAQ come from the germline V gene (reference sequence). CDR3 bases: TGTGCCAGCAGCTTAGTGGGACAGATGAACACTGAAGCTTTCTTT. Translated, it gives CASSLVGQMNTEAFF.

The V call is TRBV28, the J call TRBJ2-2; 8 bases agree with TRBD2. The V gene's germline CDR1 is MDHEN and CDR2 SYDVKM. The V segment lost 2 bases and the J segment 2 bases; nucleotides outside the gene matches: 4. The CDR3 has 16 residues. The CDR3 sequence is CASSLLAGSNTGELFF. The CDR3 DNA reads as TGTGCCAGCAGTTTACTAGCGGGCTCCAACACCGGGGAGCTGTTTTTT.

V and J are TRBV4-2 and TRBJ1-1; tentative D call: TRBD1 (6 bases). The V end was cut by 3 bases, the J end by 7 bases, with 9 bases between. The germline V gene has CDR1 LGHNA and CDR2 YNFKEQ. CDR3 length: 12 amino acids. The CDR3 protein is CASSQRGSEAFF. CDR3 sequence (DNA): TGTGCCAGCAGCCAGAGGGGGAGTGAAGCTTTCTTT.

This clone was detected once. The CDR3 sequence: CASSSGIFIDIQYF. CDR3 DNA: TGTGCCAGCAGTTCCGGGATTTTTATCGACATTCAGTACTTC. The rearrangement links TRBV28 to TRBJ2-4; D might be TRBD2 (5 bases). Germline V CDR1 and CDR2: MDHEN, SYDVKM. This CDR3 contains 14 residues. The V end lost 4 bases, the J end lost 8 bases, and 15 bases lay between the germline ends.

This clone came up a few times. The chain uses TRBV6-4 and TRBJ1-2, with TRBD1 matching over 8 bases. CDR1 is MRHNA and CDR2 is SNTAGT in the germline V gene. This CDR3 region has 15 residues. Losses at the gene ends were 4 bases for V and 4 bases for J; bases not matched to a gene: 8. Here the CDR3 reads CASSATGGGGYGYTF. The CDR3 DNA is TGTGCCAGCAGTGCAACAGGGGGTGGCGGCTATGGCTACACCTTC.

This rearrangement joins TRBV2 to TRBJ1-2, with D perhaps TRBD1 (5 bases). V lost 3 bases and J 0 bases, leaving 8 bases between the germline ends. The germline V gene encodes CDR1 SNHLY and CDR2 FYNNEI. The CDR3 length is 14 residues. DNA for the CDR3: TGTGCCAGCAGTGATCGGGGGGCTAACTATGGCTACACCTTC. Translating gives CASSDRGANYGYTF.

The chain employs TRBV10-1 and TRBJ2-6, with D perhaps TRBD1 (5 bases). V shed 2 bases and J shed 2 bases, with 7 bases lying between them. The CDR3 contains 15 residues. The germline CDR1 and CDR2 sequences are WNHNN and SYGVQD (reference sequence). The CDR3 loop is CASSEAGTGANVLTF. The DNA of the CDR3 is TGCGCCAGCAGTGAGGCAGGGACTGGGGCCAACGTCCTGACTTTC.